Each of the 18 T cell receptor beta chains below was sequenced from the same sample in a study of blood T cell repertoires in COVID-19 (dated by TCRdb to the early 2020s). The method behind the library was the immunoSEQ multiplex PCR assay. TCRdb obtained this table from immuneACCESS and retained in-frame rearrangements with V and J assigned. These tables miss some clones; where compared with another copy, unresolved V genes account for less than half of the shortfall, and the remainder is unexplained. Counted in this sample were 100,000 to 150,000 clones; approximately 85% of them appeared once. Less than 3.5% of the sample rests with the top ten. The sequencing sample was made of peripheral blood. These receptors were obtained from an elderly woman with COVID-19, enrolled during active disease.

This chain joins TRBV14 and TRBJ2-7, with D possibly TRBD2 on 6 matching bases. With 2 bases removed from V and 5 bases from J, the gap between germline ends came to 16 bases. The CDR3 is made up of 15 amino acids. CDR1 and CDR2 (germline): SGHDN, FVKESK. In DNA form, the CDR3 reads TGTGCCAGCAGCCAACATACGGGAATAGCGGACGAGCAGTACTTC. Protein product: CASSQHTGIADEQYF.

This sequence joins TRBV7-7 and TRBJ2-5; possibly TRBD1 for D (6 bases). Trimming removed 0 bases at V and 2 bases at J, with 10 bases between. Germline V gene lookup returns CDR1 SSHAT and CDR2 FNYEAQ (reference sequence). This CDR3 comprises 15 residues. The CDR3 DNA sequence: TGTGCCAGCAGCTTAGCGAATGGACAGCAAGAGACCCAGTACTTC. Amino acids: CASSLANGQQETQYF. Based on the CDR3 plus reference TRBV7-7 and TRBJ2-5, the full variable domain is GAGVSQSPRYKVTKRGQDVTLRCDPISSHATLYWYQQALGQGPEFLTYFNYEAQPDKSGLPSDRFSAERPEGSISTLTIQRTEQRDSAMYRCASSLANGQQETQYFGPGTRLLVL.

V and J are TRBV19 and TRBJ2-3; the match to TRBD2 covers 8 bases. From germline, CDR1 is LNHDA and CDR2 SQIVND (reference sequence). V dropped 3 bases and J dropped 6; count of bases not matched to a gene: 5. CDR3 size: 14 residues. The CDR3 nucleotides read TGTGCCAGTAGTATGTTAGCGGGAACGGATACGCAGTATTTT. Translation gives CASSMLAGTDTQYF.

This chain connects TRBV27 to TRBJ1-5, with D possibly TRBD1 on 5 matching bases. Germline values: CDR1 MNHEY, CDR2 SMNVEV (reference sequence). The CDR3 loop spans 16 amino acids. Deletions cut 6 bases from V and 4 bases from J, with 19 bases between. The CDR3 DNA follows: TGTGCCAGCAGCGAAAGAGTGACAGCCGCGAATCAGCCCCAGCATTTT. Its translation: CASSERVTAANQPQHF.

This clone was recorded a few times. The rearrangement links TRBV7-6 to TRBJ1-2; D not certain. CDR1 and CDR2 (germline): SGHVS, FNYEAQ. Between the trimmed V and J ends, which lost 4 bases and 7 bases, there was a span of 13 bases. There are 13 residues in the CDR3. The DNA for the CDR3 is TGTGCCAGCAGCTCCCCCGGGTCTCGTGGCTACACCTTC. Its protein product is CASSSPGSRGYTF.

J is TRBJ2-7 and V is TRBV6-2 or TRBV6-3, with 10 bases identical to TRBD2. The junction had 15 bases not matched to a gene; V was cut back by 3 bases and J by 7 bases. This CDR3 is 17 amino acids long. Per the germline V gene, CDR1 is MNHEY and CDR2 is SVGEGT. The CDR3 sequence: CASSYWASGRARREQYF. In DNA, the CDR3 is TGTGCCAGCAGTTATTGGGCGAGCGGGAGGGCCCGAAGGGAGCAGTACTTC.

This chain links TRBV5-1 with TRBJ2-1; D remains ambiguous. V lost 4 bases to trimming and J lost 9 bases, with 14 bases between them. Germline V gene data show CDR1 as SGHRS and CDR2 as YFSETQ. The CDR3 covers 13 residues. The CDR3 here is CASSPQPESEQFF. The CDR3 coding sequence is TGCGCCAGCAGCCCACAACCCGAAAGTGAGCAGTTCTTC. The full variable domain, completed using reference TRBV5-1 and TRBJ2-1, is KAGVTQTPRYLIKTRGQQVTLSCSPISGHRSVSWYQQTPGQGLQFLFEYFSETQRNKGNFPGRFSGRQFSNSRSEMNVSTLELGDSALYLCASSPQPESEQFFGPGTRLTVL.

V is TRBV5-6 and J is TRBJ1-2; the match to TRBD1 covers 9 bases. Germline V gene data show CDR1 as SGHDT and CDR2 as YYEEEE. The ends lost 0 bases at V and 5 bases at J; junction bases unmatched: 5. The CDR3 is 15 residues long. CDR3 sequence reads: CASSLVTGGAYGYTF. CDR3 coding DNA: TGTGCCAGCAGCTTGGTAACAGGGGGCGCTTATGGCTACACCTTC.

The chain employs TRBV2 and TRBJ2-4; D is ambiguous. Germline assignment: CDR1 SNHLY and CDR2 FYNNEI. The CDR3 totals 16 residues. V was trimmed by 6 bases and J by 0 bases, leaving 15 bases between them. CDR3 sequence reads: CASRLLGSLAKNIQYF. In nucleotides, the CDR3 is TGTGCCAGCAGGCTTCTAGGATCTCTAGCCAAAAACATTCAGTACTTC.

This CDR3 is CASSRGTDYYTF. The CDR3 DNA reads as TGTGCCAGCTCACGAGGGACGGACTACTACACCTTC. The rearrangement joins TRBV18 to TRBJ1-2; a possible D gene is TRBD1 (5 bases). V lost 4 bases and J 10 bases, leaving 13 bases between the germline ends. Germline V gene data show CDR1 as KGHSH and CDR2 as LQKENI. The CDR3 sequence is 12 residues long.

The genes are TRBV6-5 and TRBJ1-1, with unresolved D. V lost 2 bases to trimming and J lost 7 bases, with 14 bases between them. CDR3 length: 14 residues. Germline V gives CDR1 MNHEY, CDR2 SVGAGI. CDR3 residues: CASSYTRSADEAFF. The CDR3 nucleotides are TGTGCCAGCAGTTACACCCGCTCCGCGGATGAAGCTTTCTTT.

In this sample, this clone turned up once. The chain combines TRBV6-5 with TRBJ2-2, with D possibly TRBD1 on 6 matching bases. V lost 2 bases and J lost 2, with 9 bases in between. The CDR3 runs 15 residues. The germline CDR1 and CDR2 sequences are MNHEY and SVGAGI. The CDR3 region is CASSYGTINTGELFF. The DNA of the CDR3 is TGTGCCAGCAGTTACGGGACAATCAACACCGGGGAGCTGTTTTTT.

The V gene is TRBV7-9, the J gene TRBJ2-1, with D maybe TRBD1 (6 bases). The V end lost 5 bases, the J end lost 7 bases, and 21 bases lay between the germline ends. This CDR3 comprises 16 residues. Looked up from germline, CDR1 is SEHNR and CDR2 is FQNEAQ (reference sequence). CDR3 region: CASSGWAQGLINEQFF. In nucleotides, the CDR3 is TGTGCCAGCAGCGGATGGGCGCAGGGGCTTATAAATGAGCAGTTCTTC.

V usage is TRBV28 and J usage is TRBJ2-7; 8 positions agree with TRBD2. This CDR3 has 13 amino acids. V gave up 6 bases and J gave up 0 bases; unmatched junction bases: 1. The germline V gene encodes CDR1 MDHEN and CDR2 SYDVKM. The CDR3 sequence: CASRAGVSYEQYF. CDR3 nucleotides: TGTGCCAGCAGAGCGGGAGTCTCCTACGAGCAGTACTTC.

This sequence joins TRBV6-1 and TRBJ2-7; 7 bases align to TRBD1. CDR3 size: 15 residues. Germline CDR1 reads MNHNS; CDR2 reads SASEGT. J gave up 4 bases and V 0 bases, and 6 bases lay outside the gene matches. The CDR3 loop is CASSEALGRGYEQYF. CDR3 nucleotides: TGTGCCAGCAGTGAAGCGCTAGGCAGGGGGTACGAGCAGTACTTC.

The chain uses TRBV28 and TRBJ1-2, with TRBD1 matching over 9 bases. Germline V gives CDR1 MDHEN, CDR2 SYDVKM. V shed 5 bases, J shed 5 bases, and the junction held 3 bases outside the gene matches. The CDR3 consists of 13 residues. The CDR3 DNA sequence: TGTGCCAGCAGTGCGGGACAGGGTTATGGCTACACCTTC. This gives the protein CASSAGQGYGYTF.

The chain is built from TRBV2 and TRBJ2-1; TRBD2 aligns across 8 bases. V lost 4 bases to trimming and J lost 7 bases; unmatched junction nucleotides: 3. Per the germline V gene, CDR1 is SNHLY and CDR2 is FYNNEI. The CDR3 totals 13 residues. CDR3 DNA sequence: TGTGCCAGCAGTGTTGAGCGGGAGAATGAGCAGTTCTTC. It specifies CASSVERENEQFF. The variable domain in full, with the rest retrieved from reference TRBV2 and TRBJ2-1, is EPEVTQTPSHQVTQMGQEVILRCVPISNHLYFYWYRQILGQKVEFLVSFYNNEISEKSEIFDDQFSVERPDGSNFTLKIRSTKLEDSAMYFCASSVERENEQFFGPGTRLTVL.

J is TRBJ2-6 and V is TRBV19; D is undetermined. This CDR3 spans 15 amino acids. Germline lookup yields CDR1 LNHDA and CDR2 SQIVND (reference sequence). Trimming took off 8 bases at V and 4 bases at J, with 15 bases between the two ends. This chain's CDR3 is CASEGWASGANVLTF. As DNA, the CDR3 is TGTGCCAGTGAAGGCTGGGCGTCAGGGGCCAACGTCCTGACTTTC.